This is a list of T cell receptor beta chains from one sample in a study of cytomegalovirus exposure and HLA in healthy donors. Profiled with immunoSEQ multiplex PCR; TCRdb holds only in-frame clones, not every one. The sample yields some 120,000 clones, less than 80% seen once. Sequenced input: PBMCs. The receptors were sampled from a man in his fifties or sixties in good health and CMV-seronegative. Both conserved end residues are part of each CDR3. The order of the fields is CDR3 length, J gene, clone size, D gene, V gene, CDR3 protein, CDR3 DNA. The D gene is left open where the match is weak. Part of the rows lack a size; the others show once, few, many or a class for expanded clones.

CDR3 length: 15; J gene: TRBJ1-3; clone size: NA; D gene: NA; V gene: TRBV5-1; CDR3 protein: CASSLASGGGNTIYF; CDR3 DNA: TGCGCCAGCAGCTTGGCGAGCGGAGGGGGAAACACCATATATTTT
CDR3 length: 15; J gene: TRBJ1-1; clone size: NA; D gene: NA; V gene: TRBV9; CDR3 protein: CASSTYTGLNTEAFF; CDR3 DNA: TGTGCCAGCAGCACCTACACAGGTCTGAACACTGAAGCTTTCTTT
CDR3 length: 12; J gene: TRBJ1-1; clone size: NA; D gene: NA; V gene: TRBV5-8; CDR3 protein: CASSLRVTEAFF; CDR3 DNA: TGTGCCAGCAGCTTACGAGTGACTGAAGCTTTCTTT
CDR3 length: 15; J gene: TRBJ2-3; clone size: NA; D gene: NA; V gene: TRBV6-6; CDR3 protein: CASSFSGRVADTQYF; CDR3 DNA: TGTGCCAGCAGTTTTAGCGGCAGGGTGGCAGATACGCAGTATTTT
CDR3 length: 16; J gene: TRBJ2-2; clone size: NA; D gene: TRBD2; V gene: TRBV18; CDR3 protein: CASSPLAGDLTGELFF; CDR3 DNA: TGTGCCAGCTCACCACTAGCGGGGGACCTCACCGGGGAGCTGTTTTTT
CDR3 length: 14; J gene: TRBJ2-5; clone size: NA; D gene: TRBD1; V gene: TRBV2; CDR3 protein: CASSETGDRETQYF; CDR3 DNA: TGTGCCAGCAGTGAGACAGGGGATAGGGAGACCCAGTACTTC
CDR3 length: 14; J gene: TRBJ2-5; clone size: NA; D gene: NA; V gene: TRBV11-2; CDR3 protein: CASSFERVSETQYF; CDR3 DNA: TGTGCCAGCAGCTTCGAACGGGTGAGCGAGACCCAGTACTTC
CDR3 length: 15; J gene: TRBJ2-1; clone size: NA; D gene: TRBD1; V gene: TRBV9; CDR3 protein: CASSVEGQGNNEQFF; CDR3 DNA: TGTGCCAGCAGCGTAGAGGGACAGGGGAACAATGAGCAGTTCTTC
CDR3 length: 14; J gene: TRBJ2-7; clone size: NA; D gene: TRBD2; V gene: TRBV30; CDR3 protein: CAWSVGGGSYEQYF; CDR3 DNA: TGTGCCTGGAGTGTAGGCGGGGGCTCCTACGAGCAGTACTTC
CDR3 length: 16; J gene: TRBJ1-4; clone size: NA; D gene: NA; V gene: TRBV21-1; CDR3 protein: CASSRNSRTTNEKLFF; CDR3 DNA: TGTGCCAGCAGCAGAAACAGTCGGACAACTAATGAAAAACTGTTTTTT
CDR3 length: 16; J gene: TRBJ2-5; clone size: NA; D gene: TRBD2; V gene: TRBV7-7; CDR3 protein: CASSFGRGGRQETQYF; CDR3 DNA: TGTGCCAGCAGCTTTGGGCGGGGGGGCCGGCAAGAGACCCAGTACTTC
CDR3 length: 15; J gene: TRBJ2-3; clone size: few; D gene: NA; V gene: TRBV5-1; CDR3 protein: CASSLAVNSGDTQYF; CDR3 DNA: TGCGCCAGCAGCTTGGCGGTAAACTCGGGGGATACGCAGTATTTT
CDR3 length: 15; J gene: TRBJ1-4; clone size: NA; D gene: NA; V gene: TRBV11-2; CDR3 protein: CASSFGTLVNEKLFF; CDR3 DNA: TGTGCCAGCAGCTTCGGGACACTGGTAAATGAAAAACTGTTTTTT
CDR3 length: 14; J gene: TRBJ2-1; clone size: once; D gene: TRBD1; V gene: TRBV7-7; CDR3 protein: CASSLDREHNEQFF; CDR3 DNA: TGTGCCAGCAGCCTGGACAGGGAGCACAATGAGCAGTTCTTC
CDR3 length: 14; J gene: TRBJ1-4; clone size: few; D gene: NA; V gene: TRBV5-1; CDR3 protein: CASSLGGSNEKLFF; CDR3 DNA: TGCGCCAGCAGCTTGGGCGGTTCTAATGAAAAACTGTTTTTT
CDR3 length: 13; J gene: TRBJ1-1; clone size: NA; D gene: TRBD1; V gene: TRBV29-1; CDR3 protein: CSVGQGVDTEAFF; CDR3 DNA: TGCAGCGTCGGACAGGGGGTGGACACTGAAGCTTTCTTT
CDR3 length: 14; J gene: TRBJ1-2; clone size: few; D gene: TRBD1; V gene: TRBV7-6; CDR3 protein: CASSFADRAGGYTF; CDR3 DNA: TGTGCCAGCAGCTTCGCGGACAGGGCAGGTGGCTACACCTTC
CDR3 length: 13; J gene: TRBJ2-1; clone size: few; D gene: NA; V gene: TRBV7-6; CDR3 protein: CASSLDQNLGQFF; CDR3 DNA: TGTGCCAGCAGCTTAGACCAGAACCTAGGGCAGTTCTTC
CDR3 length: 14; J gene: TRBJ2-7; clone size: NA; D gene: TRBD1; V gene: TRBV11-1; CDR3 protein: CASSQPGQTYEQYF; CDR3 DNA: TGTGCCAGCAGCCAACCGGGACAGACGTACGAGCAGTACTTC
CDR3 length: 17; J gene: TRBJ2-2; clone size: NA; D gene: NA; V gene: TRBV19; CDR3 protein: CASSIPRGRSNTGELFF; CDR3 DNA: TGTGCCAGTAGTATTCCCCGCGGGCGCTCGAACACCGGGGAGCTGTTTTTT
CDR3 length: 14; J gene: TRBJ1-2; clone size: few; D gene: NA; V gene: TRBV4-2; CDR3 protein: CASSQTGLGYGYTF; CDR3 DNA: TGTGCCAGCAGCCAGACGGGACTGGGCTATGGCTACACCTTC
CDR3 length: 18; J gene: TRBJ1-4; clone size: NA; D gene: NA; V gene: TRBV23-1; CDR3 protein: CASSPGGPHLTTNEKLFF; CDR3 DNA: TGCGCCAGCAGCCCGGGAGGGCCTCACTTAACAACTAATGAAAAACTGTTTTTT
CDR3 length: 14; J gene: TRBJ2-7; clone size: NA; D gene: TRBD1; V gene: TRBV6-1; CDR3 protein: CASNMRGLSYEQYF; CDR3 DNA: TGTGCCAGTAACATGAGGGGGCTCTCCTACGAGCAGTACTTC
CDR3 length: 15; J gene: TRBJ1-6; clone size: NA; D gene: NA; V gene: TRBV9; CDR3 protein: CASSPRTANNSPLHF; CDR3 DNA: TGTGCCAGCAGCCCCCGGACAGCGAATAATTCACCCCTCCACTTT
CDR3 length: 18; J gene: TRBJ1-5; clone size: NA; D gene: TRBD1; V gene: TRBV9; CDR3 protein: CASSVTGQGVHSNQPQHF; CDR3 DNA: TGTGCCAGCAGCGTAACAGGACAGGGGGTACATAGCAATCAGCCCCAGCATTTT
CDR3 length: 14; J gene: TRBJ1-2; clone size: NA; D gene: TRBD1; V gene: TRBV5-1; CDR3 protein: CASSYGQGVHGYTF; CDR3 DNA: TGTGCCAGCAGTTACGGACAGGGGGTTCATGGCTACACCTTC
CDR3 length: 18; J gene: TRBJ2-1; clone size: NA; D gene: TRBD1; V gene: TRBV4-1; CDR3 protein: CASSQAGLTGGSYNEQFF; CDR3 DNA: TGCGCCAGCAGCCAAGCGGGGCTCACAGGGGGCTCCTACAATGAGCAGTTCTTC
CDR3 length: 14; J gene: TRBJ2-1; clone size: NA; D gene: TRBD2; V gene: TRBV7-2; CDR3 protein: CASSRTRADNEQFF; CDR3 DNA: TGTGCCAGCAGCCGGACTAGGGCGGACAATGAGCAGTTCTTC
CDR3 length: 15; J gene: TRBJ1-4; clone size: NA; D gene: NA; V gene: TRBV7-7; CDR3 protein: CASSPYSPTNEKLFF; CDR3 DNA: TGTGCCAGCAGCCCATACAGTCCAACTAATGAAAAACTGTTTTTT
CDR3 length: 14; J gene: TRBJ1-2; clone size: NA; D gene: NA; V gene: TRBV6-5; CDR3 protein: CASRRTTSNYGYTF; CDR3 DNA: TGTGCCAGCAGACGAACGACATCTAACTATGGCTACACCTTC
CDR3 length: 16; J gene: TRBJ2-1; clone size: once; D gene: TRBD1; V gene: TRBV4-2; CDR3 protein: CASSQGGKGAYNEQFF; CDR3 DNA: TGTGCCAGCAGCCAAGGGGGAAAGGGGGCTTACAATGAGCAGTTCTTC
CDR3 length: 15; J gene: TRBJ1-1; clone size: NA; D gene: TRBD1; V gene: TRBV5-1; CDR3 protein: CASSLEGTGRTEAFF; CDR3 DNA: TGCGCCAGCAGCTTGGAAGGGACAGGGAGAACTGAAGCTTTCTTT
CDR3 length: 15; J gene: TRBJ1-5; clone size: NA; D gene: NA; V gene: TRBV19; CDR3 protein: CASSPEQGIPQPQHF; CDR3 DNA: TGTGCCAGTAGTCCCGAACAGGGCATCCCCCAGCCCCAGCATTTT
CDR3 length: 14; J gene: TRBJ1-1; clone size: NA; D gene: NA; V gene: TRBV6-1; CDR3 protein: CASGVLRAGTEAFF; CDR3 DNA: TGTGCCAGCGGCGTTCTCAGGGCAGGCACTGAAGCTTTCTTT
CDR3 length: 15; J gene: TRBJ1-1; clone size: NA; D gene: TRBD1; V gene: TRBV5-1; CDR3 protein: CASSLRGQLNTEAFF; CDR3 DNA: TGCGCCAGCAGCCTCCGGGGACAGCTTAACACTGAAGCTTTCTTT
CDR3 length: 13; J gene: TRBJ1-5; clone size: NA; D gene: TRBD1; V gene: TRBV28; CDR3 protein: CASTDRGNQPQHF; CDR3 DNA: TGTGCCAGCACCGACAGGGGCAATCAGCCCCAGCATTTT
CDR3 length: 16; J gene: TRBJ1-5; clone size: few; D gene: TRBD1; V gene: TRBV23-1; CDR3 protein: CASRGQGNSTDQPQHF; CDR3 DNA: TGCGCCAGCAGGGGACAGGGAAATTCGACCGATCAGCCCCAGCATTTT
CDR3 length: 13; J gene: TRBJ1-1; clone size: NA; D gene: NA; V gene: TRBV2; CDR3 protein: CASSEGREGSAFF; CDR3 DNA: TGTGCCAGCAGTGAGGGGAGGGAGGGTTCGGCTTTCTTT
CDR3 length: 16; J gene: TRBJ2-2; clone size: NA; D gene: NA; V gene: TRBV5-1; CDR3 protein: CASSLRPQGDTGELFF; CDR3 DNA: TGCGCCAGCAGCTTGAGGCCTCAGGGCGACACCGGGGAGCTGTTTTTT
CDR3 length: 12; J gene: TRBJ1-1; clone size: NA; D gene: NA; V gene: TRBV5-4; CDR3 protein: CASSRAGGEAFF; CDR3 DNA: TGTGCCAGCAGCAGGGCGGGCGGGGAGGCTTTCTTT
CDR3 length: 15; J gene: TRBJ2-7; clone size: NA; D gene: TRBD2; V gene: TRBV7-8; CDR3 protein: CASSPRVSGVYEQYF; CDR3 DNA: TGTGCCAGCAGCCCTCGAGTTAGCGGGGTTTACGAGCAGTACTTC
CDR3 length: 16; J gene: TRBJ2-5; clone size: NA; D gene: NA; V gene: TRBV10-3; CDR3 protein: CAISDQLGLSRETQYF; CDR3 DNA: TGTGCCATCAGTGACCAACTAGGATTGAGTCGGGAGACCCAGTACTTC
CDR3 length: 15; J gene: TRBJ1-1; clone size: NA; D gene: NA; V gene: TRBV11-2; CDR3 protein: CASSSVAGKNTEAFF; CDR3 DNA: TGTGCCAGCAGCTCCGTCGCGGGCAAGAACACTGAAGCTTTCTTT
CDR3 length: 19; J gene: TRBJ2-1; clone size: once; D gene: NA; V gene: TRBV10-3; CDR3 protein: CAISEPSEGADSSYNEQFF; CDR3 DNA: TGTGCCATCAGTGAGCCATCGGAAGGGGCAGATTCCTCCTACAATGAGCAGTTCTTC
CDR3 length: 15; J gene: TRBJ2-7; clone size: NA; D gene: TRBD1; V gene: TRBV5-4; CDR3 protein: CASSLIGDSVYEQYF; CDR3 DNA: TGTGCCAGCAGCCTTATCGGGGACAGCGTCTACGAGCAGTACTTC
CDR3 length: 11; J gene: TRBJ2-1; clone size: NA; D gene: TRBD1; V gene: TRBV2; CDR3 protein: CASTTDRDPFF; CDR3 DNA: TGTGCCAGCACCACGGACAGGGATCCGTTCTTC
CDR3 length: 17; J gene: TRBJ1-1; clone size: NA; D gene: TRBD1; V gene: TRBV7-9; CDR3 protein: CASSETGTEKMNTEAFF; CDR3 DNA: TGTGCCAGCAGCGAGACTGGGACAGAGAAGATGAACACTGAAGCTTTCTTT
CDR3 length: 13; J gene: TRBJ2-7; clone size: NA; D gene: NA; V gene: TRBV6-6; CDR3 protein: CASSHGIGDLQYF; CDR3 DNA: TGTGCCAGCAGTCACGGAATCGGGGATCTGCAGTACTTC
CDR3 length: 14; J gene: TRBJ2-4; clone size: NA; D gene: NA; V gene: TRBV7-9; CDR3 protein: CASRPRQAENIQYF; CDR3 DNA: TGTGCCAGCAGACCTCGACAAGCGGAAAACATTCAGTACTTC
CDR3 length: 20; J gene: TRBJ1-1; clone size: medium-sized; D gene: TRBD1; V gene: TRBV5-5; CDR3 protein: CASSTFYRGQVDLSNTEAFF; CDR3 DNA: TGTGCCAGCAGCACATTCTATCGGGGACAGGTCGATTTGTCGAACACTGAAGCTTTCTTT
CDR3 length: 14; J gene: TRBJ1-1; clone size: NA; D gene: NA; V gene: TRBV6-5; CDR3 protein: CASSYDTLNTEAFF; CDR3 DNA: TGTGCCAGCAGTTACGACACATTGAACACTGAAGCTTTCTTT
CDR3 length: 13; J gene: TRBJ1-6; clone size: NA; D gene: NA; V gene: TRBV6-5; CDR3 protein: CASSRTENSPLHF; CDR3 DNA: TGTGCCAGCAGTCGGACAGAGAATTCACCCCTCCACTTT
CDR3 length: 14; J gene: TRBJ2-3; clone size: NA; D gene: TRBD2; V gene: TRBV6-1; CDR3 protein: CASTSGGAADTQYF; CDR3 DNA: TGTGCCAGCACTAGCGGGGGGGCCGCGGATACGCAGTATTTT
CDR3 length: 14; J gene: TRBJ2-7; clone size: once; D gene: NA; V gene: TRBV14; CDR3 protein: CASSPFIETYEQYF; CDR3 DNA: TGTGCCAGCAGCCCATTTATAGAGACCTACGAGCAGTACTTC
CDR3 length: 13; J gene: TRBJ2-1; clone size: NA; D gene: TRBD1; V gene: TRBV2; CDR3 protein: CASRQGPYNEQFF; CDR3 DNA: TGTGCCAGTCGACAGGGACCTTACAATGAGCAGTTCTTC
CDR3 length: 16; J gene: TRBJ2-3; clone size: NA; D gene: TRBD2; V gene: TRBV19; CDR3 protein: CASSSGTSGVGDTQYF; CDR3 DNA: TGTGCCAGTAGTTCTGGGACTAGCGGGGTAGGAGATACGCAGTATTTT
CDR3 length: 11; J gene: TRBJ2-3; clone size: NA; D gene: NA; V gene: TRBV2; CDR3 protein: CASNGPDTQYF; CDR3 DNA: TGTGCCAGCAATGGGCCCGATACGCAGTATTTT
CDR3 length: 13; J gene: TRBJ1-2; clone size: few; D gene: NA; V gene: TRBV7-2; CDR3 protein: CASSLGGGASYTF; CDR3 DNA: TGTGCCAGCAGCTTAGGAGGGGGGGCGAGCTACACCTTC
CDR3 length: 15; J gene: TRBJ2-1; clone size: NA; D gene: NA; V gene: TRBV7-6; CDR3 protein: CASSRSGSTYNEQFF; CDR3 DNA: TGTGCCAGCAGCCGATCGGGGAGCACATACAATGAGCAGTTCTTC
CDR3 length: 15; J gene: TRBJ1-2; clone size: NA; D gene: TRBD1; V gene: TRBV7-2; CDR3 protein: CASESAVTGAYGYTF; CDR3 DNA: TGTGCCAGCGAGTCGGCGGTGACAGGGGCGTATGGCTACACCTTC